Following are 13 T cell receptor beta chains from one sample sequenced in a study of spatial heterogeneity in lung cancer. As to time point: blood at routine non-recurrence follow-up after resection. Unsorted samples of tumor, nontumor lung or frozen PBMC had their whole RNA sequenced. MiXCR, applied by TCRdb to the 5' RACE reads, yields one record per CDR3 protein. Of some 120,000 distinct CDR3 sequences detected, 9% to 15% appear once; the ten largest clones hold around 16%. Sample: PBMCs, taken at follow-up. The receptors were gathered from a male donor with early-stage non-small cell lung cancer.

This clonotype was counted ten times or more. The junction shows a germline mismatch at one end, possibly a read error. The chain joins TRBV7-7 to TRBJ2-5, with TRBD2 identical over 13 bases. Germline loops: CDR1 SSHAT, CDR2 FNYEAQ (reference sequence). The CDR3 is 15 amino acids. The chain's CDR3 is CASSLGTSGAGAQYF. The CDR3 DNA sequence: TGTGCTAGCAGCTTGGGGACTAGCGGGGCCGGGGCCCAGTACTTC.

V is TRBV19 and J is TRBJ2-7; D unresolved. CDR3 size: 15 residues. Trimming took 2 bases from V and 5 from J, leaving 16 bases between them. Germline assignment: CDR1 LNHDA and CDR2 SQIVND (reference sequence). CDR3 coding DNA: TGTGCCAGTAGTATATCCAATTCGTTAGGCAACGAGCAGTACTTC. It yields the protein CASSISNSLGNEQYF.

This clonotype was detected ten times or more. V is TRBV6-4 and J is TRBJ2-2; TRBD1 aligns across 7 bases. Germline V gene data show CDR1 as MRHNA and CDR2 as SNTAGT. The CDR3 covers 13 residues. V lost 3 bases and J lost 8; bases outside the gene matches: 3. The CDR3 DNA reads TGTGCCAGCAGTGAACAGGGGCAAGGGGAGCTGTTTTTT. Translated, it gives CASSEQGQGELFF.

This clonotype was recorded many times. This chain joins TRBV6-5 and TRBJ2-3; 13 bases match TRBD2. The CDR3 consists of 15 residues. The germline V gene encodes CDR1 MNHEY and CDR2 SVGAGI. V was clipped by 2 bases and J by 4 bases; unmatched bases: 0. CDR3 DNA: TGTGCCAGCAGTTACACTAGCGGGGGGGCAGATACGCAGTATTTT. Its protein product is CASSYTSGGADTQYF.

This clonotype has at least ten counts. The chain uses TRBV7-2 and TRBJ2-1, with D perhaps matching TRBD2 (6 bases). The CDR3 covers 16 residues. V dropped 1 base and J dropped 0 bases, with 10 bases sitting between them. Germline CDR1 and CDR2: SGHTA and FQGNSA. CDR3 coding DNA: TGTGCCAGCAGCTTAGATAGCGGCACCTCCTACAATGAGCAGTTCTTC. As protein: CASSLDSGTSYNEQFF.

This clonotype occurred a few times. The chain uses TRBV6-5 and TRBJ2-1; the match to TRBD2 covers 12 bases. Trimming cost V 5 bases and J 9 bases; bases outside gene matches: 8. CDR3 length equals 15 residues. The germline CDR1 and CDR2 sequences are MNHEY and SVGAGI. In DNA form, the CDR3 reads TGTGCCAGCAGTGCCCTGACTAGCGGGGGAGGTGAGCAGTTCTTC. It codes for CASSALTSGGGEQFF.

This clonotype was picked up a small number of times. V and J are TRBV28 and TRBJ2-7; no clear D. Germline CDR1 and CDR2: MDHEN and SYDVKM. This CDR3 comprises 17 residues. V dropped 4 bases and J dropped 1 base, with 20 bases sitting between them. The CDR3 loop is CASSSSSGGRFSYEQYF. In nucleotides, the CDR3 is TGTGCCAGCAGTTCCAGTTCGGGCGGCAGATTTTCCTACGAGCAGTACTTC.

This clonotype has more than one count but fewer than ten. CDR3 bases: TGCGCCAGCAGCCCACAGATCTACTCTGGAAACACCATATATTTT. Protein sequence: CASSPQIYSGNTIYF. The chain carries TRBV5-1 and TRBJ1-3; D not resolved. V lost 4 bases, J lost 0 bases, and 11 bases lay in between. CDR3 length equals 15 residues. Germline V gene lookup returns CDR1 SGHRS and CDR2 YFSETQ.

This clonotype has a count of ten or more. The V and J genes are TRBV2 and TRBJ1-3; a possible D gene is TRBD1 (5 bases). Trimming removed 7 bases from V and 4 bases from J, with 11 bases in between. In germline, CDR1 is SNHLY, CDR2 FYNNEI. CDR3 length: 13 residues. CDR3 protein: CASNLQVGNTIYF. As DNA, the CDR3 is TGTGCCAGCAATTTACAGGTCGGAAACACCATATATTTT.

This clonotype was counted at least ten times. The rearrangement joins TRBV28 to TRBJ1-2; 7 nucleotides line up with TRBD1. Trimming took 6 bases from V and 4 from J; bases not matched to a gene: 17. Per germline, CDR1 MDHEN and CDR2 SYDVKM. The CDR3 runs to 17 residues. In DNA form, the CDR3 reads TGTGCCAGCAGGGGTTTGGGAGACAGGGCGCGGCGCTATGGCTACACCTTC. It codes for CASRGLGDRARRYGYTF.

This clonotype was observed a handful of times. The CDR3 protein is CASSYASSGGRLEKLFF. CDR3 in DNA: TGTGCCAGCAGTTACGCATCCTCCGGCGGCCGGTTGGAAAAACTGTTTTTT. V gene TRBV6-5 combines with J gene TRBJ1-4; no clear D. V shed 2 bases and J shed 8 bases, with 21 bases lying between them. The CDR3 runs to 17 residues. CDR1 MNHEY and CDR2 SVGAGI come from the germline V gene.

This clonotype turned up a few times. V gene TRBV9 combines with J gene TRBJ2-1; D uncertain. The germline V gene has CDR1 SGDLS and CDR2 YYNGEE. This CDR3 has 15 residues. V gave up 4 bases and J gave up 8 bases, with 19 bases separating them. Here the CDR3 DNA reads TGTGCCAGCAGCTCTCAGAGGTGGCAGTCGGATGAGCAGTTCTTC. The encoded protein is CASSSQRWQSDEQFF.

This clonotype was counted ten times or more. This chain links TRBV6-5 with TRBJ1-5; D unclear. Between the trimmed V and J ends, which lost 6 bases and 7 bases, there was a span of 16 bases. The CDR3 contains 14 residues. The germline V gene has CDR1 MNHEY and CDR2 SVGAGI. In nucleotides, the CDR3 is TGTGCCAGCAGAACCGGCAGTGGATCCCAGCCCCAGCATTTT. Translation: CASRTGSGSQPQHF.